Listed here are 24 T cell receptor beta chains from one sample, sequenced in a study of cytomegalovirus exposure and HLA in healthy donors. The PCR had 60 Vbeta and 13 Jbeta primers. Repertoires were generated with immunoSEQ multiplex PCR, while TCRdb's copy carries only in-frame clones and drops some. This table has around 200,000 clones, 79% appearing once. The source material was PBMCs. Source of these receptors: a man aged 50-60 years in good health and CMV-seronegative.

The chain has TRBV5-1 and TRBJ2-1; 8 positions agree with TRBD2. The CDR3 is made up of 16 amino acids. J was trimmed by 5 bases and V by 1 base; bases with no gene match: 8. CDR1 and CDR2 from the germline V gene are SGHRS and YFSETQ. CDR3 DNA sequence: TGCGCCAGCAGCTTGTTCGGGACTAGTCTAAACAATGAGCAGTTCTTC. Protein: CASSLFGTSLNNEQFF.

Only a few counts were recorded for this clone. The V and J genes are TRBV6-1 and TRBJ2-7; 10 bases fit TRBD1. V was clipped by 6 bases and J by 3 bases; unmatched bases: 8. This CDR3 comprises 15 residues. Germline assignment: CDR1 MNHNS and CDR2 SASEGT. The CDR3 loop reads CASRYRDRGVYEQYF. CDR3 nucleotide sequence: TGTGCCAGCAGGTACCGGGACAGGGGTGTCTACGAGCAGTACTTC.

This chain links TRBV19 with TRBJ1-2, with D possibly TRBD1 on 6 matching bases. CDR1 and CDR2 (germline): LNHDA, SQIVND (reference sequence). Trimming took 5 bases from V and 6 from J, leaving 16 bases between them. The CDR3 runs to 14 residues. For the CDR3, the DNA is TGTGCCAGTAGTCCCGGACAGTTTTTCCATGGCTACACCTTC. Its translation: CASSPGQFFHGYTF.

This chain connects TRBV5-1 to TRBJ2-4; TRBD1 matches at 7 bases. The germline CDR1 and CDR2 sequences are SGHRS and YFSETQ. With V trimmed by 4 bases and J by 0 bases, 7 bases remained unmatched. The CDR3 loop spans 16 amino acids. The CDR3 is CASSDPDRLAKNIQYF. CDR3 coding DNA: TGCGCCAGCAGCGACCCGGACAGGCTAGCCAAAAACATTCAGTACTTC.

This clone has just a few counts. V usage is TRBV23-1 and J usage is TRBJ2-1; a weak D match, TRBD2 (5 bases). TRBV23-1 is given ORF status, its function remaining uncertain. The V end was cut by 1 base, the J end by 5 bases, with 9 bases between. This CDR3 has 14 amino acids. CDR3 region: CASSQLARDNEQFF. CDR3 coding DNA: TGCGCCAGCAGTCAATTAGCGCGTGACAATGAGCAGTTCTTC.

The rearrangement uses TRBV2 and TRBJ2-7, with a possible D match to TRBD1 (5 bases). The germline V gene has CDR1 SNHLY and CDR2 FYNNEI. CDR3 length: 14 residues. Trimming left V 6 bases short and J 3 bases short, with 15 bases between. The CDR3 DNA reads TGTGCCAGCAGGGCTGCGAGCAGGGTCTACGAGCAGTACTTC. Residues: CASRAASRVYEQYF.

This rearrangement joins TRBV5-1 to TRBJ2-5, with 8 bases aligning to TRBD1. Germline values: CDR1 SGHRS, CDR2 YFSETQ. This CDR3 region has 14 residues. With V trimmed by 4 bases and J by 5 bases, 7 bases remained unmatched. For the CDR3, the DNA is TGCGCCAGCAGCCAGGACAGGGCTGGGGAGACCCAGTACTTC. It encodes CASSQDRAGETQYF.

This chain connects TRBV5-8 to TRBJ2-2, with D maybe TRBD1 (5 bases). The CDR3 totals 14 residues. CDR1 is SGHTS, CDR2 YDEGEE, per germline. Trimming stripped 0 bases from V and 4 bases from J, with 7 bases between. The CDR3 sequence: CASSLGQFTGELFF. DNA for the CDR3: TGTGCCAGCAGCTTGGGACAGTTCACCGGGGAGCTGTTTTTT.

This clone showed up just a few times. V gene TRBV27 combines with J gene TRBJ2-3; D is possibly TRBD2 (5 bases). The CDR3 loop spans 15 amino acids. Trimming removed 6 bases at V and 1 base at J, with 14 bases between. Germline V gene data show CDR1 as MNHEY and CDR2 as SMNVEV (reference sequence). CDR3 residues: CASRAGGPGTDTQYF. Here the CDR3 DNA reads TGTGCCAGCAGGGCGGGCGGGCCCGGCACAGATACGCAGTATTTT.

The CDR3 spells CASSRDRAGTGELFF. In nucleotides, the CDR3 is TGTGCCAGCAGTAGGGACAGGGCCGGAACCGGGGAGCTGTTTTTT. The rearrangement uses TRBV6-5 and TRBJ2-2; 9 nucleotides agree with TRBD1. The CDR3 totals 15 residues. With 5 bases clipped from V and 5 bases from J, the junction kept 6 bases outside the gene matches. Germline CDR1 MNHEY, CDR2 SVGAGI.

The V call is TRBV5-1, the J call TRBJ1-1; D is undetermined. The germline V and J ends were trimmed by 4 bases and 1 base, with 8 bases remaining between them. The CDR3 covers 13 residues. CDR1 SGHRS and CDR2 YFSETQ come from the germline V gene. CDR3 DNA: TGCGCCAGCAGCCCAACACGGAACACTGAAGCTTTCTTT. It translates to CASSPTRNTEAFF.

V is TRBV19 and J is TRBJ2-1; D is possibly TRBD2 (6 bases). This CDR3 spans 16 amino acids. Deletions cut 2 bases from V and 5 bases from J, with 16 bases between. Germline values: CDR1 LNHDA, CDR2 SQIVND (reference sequence). The CDR3 coding sequence is TGTGCCAGTAGTATATTCGAGCCTAGCGCCAACAATGAGCAGTTCTTC. Translated: CASSIFEPSANNEQFF.

V is TRBV15 and J is TRBJ2-1, with 12 nucleotides matching TRBD2. Looked up from germline, CDR1 is LNHNV and CDR2 is YYDKDF (reference sequence). CDR3 size: 17 residues. V lost 0 bases to trimming and J lost 9 bases; unmatched junction nucleotides: 9. The CDR3 sequence: CATSRDGGLAGGGEQFF. In DNA, the CDR3 is TGTGCCACCAGCAGAGATGGAGGGCTAGCGGGAGGGGGTGAGCAGTTCTTC.

Comment on this clone: Other nucleotide sequences in the sample specify the same CDR3. The rearrangement uses TRBV27 and TRBJ2-7; no definite D call. V was cut by 4 bases and J by 4 bases, with 5 bases left in between. This CDR3 is 11 amino acids long. Looked up from germline, CDR1 is MNHEY and CDR2 is SMNVEV (reference sequence). The CDR3 reads CASSSSYEQYF. The CDR3 DNA is TGTGCCAGCAGTTCCAGTTACGAGCAGTACTTC.

The chain employs TRBV12-5 and TRBJ2-2; D not certain. Germline V gene sequence: CDR1 LGHNT, CDR2 FRNRAP. Trimming removed 4 bases at V and 4 bases at J, with 4 bases between. The CDR3 runs 12 residues. The CDR3 spells CASGSGTGELFF. CDR3 DNA: TGTGCTAGTGGTTCCGGCACCGGGGAGCTGTTTTTT.

This clone appeared a single time. This chain joins TRBV28 and TRBJ2-3; 7 positions match TRBD2. Germline lookup yields CDR1 MDHEN and CDR2 SYDVKM. This CDR3 comprises 15 residues. V trimming: 2 bases; J trimming: 2 bases; junction bases outside the gene matches: 4. The CDR3 nucleotides are TGTGCCAGCAGTTTAGCCCTAGCGGACACAGATACGCAGTATTTT. This encodes CASSLALADTDTQYF. Drawing the rest from reference TRBV28 and TRBJ2-3, the complete variable domain is DVKVTQSSRYLVKRTGEKVFLECVQDMDHENMFWYRQDPGLGLRLIYFSYDVKMKEKGDIPEGYSVSREKKERFSLILESASTNQTSMYLCASSLALADTDTQYFGPGTRLTVL.

This chain links TRBV10-3 with TRBJ2-7; 10 bases fit TRBD1. CDR3 length: 18 residues. Germline V gives CDR1 ENHRY, CDR2 SYGVKD. Trimming at V came to 6 bases and at J to 2 bases, leaving 16 bases not matched to a gene. The CDR3 spells CAISPRNPSGTGAYEQYF. DNA for the CDR3: TGTGCCATCAGCCCCCGAAATCCTTCCGGGACAGGGGCCTACGAGCAGTACTTC.

J is TRBJ2-7 and V is TRBV30, with a tentative D call TRBD2 (5 bases). The CDR3 extends over 13 amino acids. Looked up from germline, CDR1 is GTSNPN and CDR2 is SVGIG (reference sequence). V was clipped by 6 bases and J by 2 bases, with 14 bases between them. The DNA for the CDR3 is TGTGCCTGCCTTTCGGAGGCCACCTACGAGCAGTACTTC. Encoded protein: CACLSEATYEQYF.

The chain couples TRBV6-5 to TRBJ2-2; 7 nucleotides match TRBD2. The CDR3 has 16 amino acids. V was clipped by 0 bases and J by 5 bases; unmatched bases: 6. From germline, CDR1 is MNHEY and CDR2 SVGAGI. CDR3 in amino acids: CASSYSVGRGTGELFF. The CDR3 DNA sequence: TGTGCCAGCAGTTACTCGGTGGGGAGGGGAACCGGGGAGCTGTTTTTT.

In its sample, this clone was seen once. The chain employs TRBV5-1 and TRBJ2-7; TRBD2 agrees at 9 bases. The V and J ends lost 0 bases and 6 bases, in that order; junction bases with no gene match: 19. Per the germline V gene, CDR1 is SGHRS and CDR2 is YFSETQ. The length of the CDR3 is 19 residues. In DNA, the CDR3 is TGCGCCAGCAGCTTGGTTACAGCAAGTCCCGGGACTAGCTTAAGCGAGCAGTACTTC. The encoded protein is CASSLVTASPGTSLSEQYF.

V and J are TRBV15 and TRBJ2-5; D is perhaps TRBD1 (5 bases). In germline, CDR1 is LNHNV, CDR2 YYDKDF (reference sequence). Trimming left V 1 base short and J 3 bases short, with 21 bases between. The CDR3 loop spans 18 amino acids. The CDR3 loop reads CATSRGSLVLGAEETQYF. The CDR3 region has the DNA TGTGCCACCAGCAGAGGTAGTTTGGTGTTAGGGGCTGAAGAGACCCAGTACTTC.

The V and J genes are TRBV9 and TRBJ2-1, with TRBD2 matching over 9 bases. The CDR3 has 18 residues. J gave up 7 bases and V 3 bases, and 17 bases lay outside the gene matches. Germline V lookup: CDR1 SGDLS, CDR2 YYNGEE. The CDR3 protein is CASSAPVAGGPGGNEQFF. The CDR3 DNA sequence: TGTGCCAGCAGCGCCCCTGTGGCGGGAGGGCCCGGTGGGAATGAGCAGTTCTTC. Full variable domain (missing parts from reference TRBV9 and TRBJ2-1): DSGVTQTPKHLITATGQRVTLRCSPRSGDLSVYWYQQSLDQGLQFLIQYYNGEERAKGNILERFSAQQFPDLHSELNLSSLELGDSALYFCASSAPVAGGPGGNEQFFGPGTRLTVL.

The chain links TRBV5-1 to TRBJ2-5; tentative D call: TRBD1 (6 bases). Germline values: CDR1 SGHRS, CDR2 YFSETQ. The length of the CDR3 is 13 residues. V lost 4 bases, J lost 2 bases, and 9 bases lay in between. Here the CDR3 reads CASSIGQQETQYF. The CDR3 DNA follows: TGCGCCAGCAGCATCGGACAGCAAGAGACCCAGTACTTC.

The rearrangement links TRBV5-5 to TRBJ2-7; perhaps TRBD2 as D (5 bases). Germline values: CDR1 SGHKS, CDR2 YYEKEE (reference sequence). The V gene lost 3 bases and the J gene lost 2 bases, with 18 bases spanning the gap. The CDR3 has 16 residues. The CDR3 DNA follows: TGTGCCAGCAGCTACTCCGTGGGGAGCGTCGCCTACGAGCAGTACTTC. The encoded protein is CASSYSVGSVAYEQYF.